These T cell receptor beta chains were read from a single sample in a study of CD8+CD57+ T cells in acquired aplastic anemia. Via MiXCR, TCRdb re-called the reads, giving one row per CDR3 protein. The table has about 180,000 distinct CDR3 sequences, about 60% seen once. Source material: sorted CD4+, CD8+, or CD8+CD57+ T cells (not recorded which) from PBMCs. The origin of the receptors is a human donor with aplastic anemia. Both conserved end residues are part of each CDR3. A D gene is named only where the DNA matches it firmly. Size is stated for part of the rows, as once, few or many counts, or as a class when the clone is expanded.

D gene	clone size	V gene	J gene	CDR3 protein	CDR3 DNA
.	.	TRBV20-1	TRBJ2-1	CSARGKVNEQFF	TGCAGTGCTAGAGGGAAGGTTAATGAGCAGTTCTTC
TRBD1	many	TRBV29-1	TRBJ2-1	CSVETGAYNEQFF	TGCAGCGTGGAGACAGGGGCCTACAATGAGCAGTTCTTC
TRBD1	.	TRBV25-1	TRBJ2-7	CASSEPGRDRGYEQYF	TGTGCCAGCAGTGAGCCCGGCCGGGACAGGGGCTACGAGCAGTACTTC
.	.	TRBV16	TRBJ1-2	CASSQWTEVYSYTF	TGTGCCAGCAGCCAATGGACAGAGGTCTATAGCTACACCTTC
.	.	TRBV7-9	TRBJ1-1	CASSLAGGEGEAFF	TGTGCCAGCAGCTTAGCAGGGGGAGAGGGTGAAGCTTTCTTT
TRBD1	.	TRBV4-1	TRBJ1-2	CASSQGTGQGYTF	TGCGCCAGCAGCCAAGGGACAGGGCAAGGCTACACCTTC
.	few	TRBV29-1	TRBJ2-7	CSVEVEVSYEQYF	TGCAGCGTTGAGGTTGAGGTCTCCTACGAGCAGTACTTC
TRBD1	many	TRBV19	TRBJ1-1	CASRVGDRGNTEAFF	TGTGCCAGTAGGGTGGGGGACAGGGGCAACACTGAAGCTTTCTTT
TRBD2	.	TRBV9	TRBJ2-1	CASSVILAGVGEQFF	TGTGCCAGCAGCGTAATCCTAGCGGGAGTGGGGGAGCAGTTCTTC
TRBD2	.	TRBV7-2	TRBJ2-5	CASTLAGGGETQYF	TGTGCCAGCACCTTAGCGGGGGGGGGGGAGACCCAGTACTTC
.	.	TRBV5-1	TRBJ1-2	CASSIRTDGYGYTF	TGCGCCAGCAGCATCAGGACGGACGGCTATGGCTACACCTTC
.	.	TRBV19	TRBJ1-1	CATTPGPRGTEAFF	TGTGCGACAACACCGGGCCCACGGGGCACTGAAGCTTTCTTT
TRBD1	.	TRBV7-6	TRBJ1-6	CASSFGQDNSPLHF	TGTGCCAGCAGCTTCGGACAGGATAATTCACCCCTCCACTTT
.	.	TRBV10-3	TRBJ2-1	CAISAASSYNEQFF	TGTGCCATCAGTGCGGCTAGCTCCTACAATGAGCAGTTCTTC
.	.	TRBV7-9	TRBJ2-7	CASSQGGGELYEQYF	TGTGCCAGCAGCCAGGGGGGGGGCGAACTCTACGAGCAGTACTTC
TRBD1	.	TRBV7-9	TRBJ1-4	CAGSHPDRETNEKLFF	TGTGCCGGCAGCCACCCAGACAGGGAAACTAATGAAAAACTGTTTTTT
.	.	TRBV6-6	TRBJ2-7	CASLAGIYSYEQYF	TGTGCCAGCTTGGCCGGGATCTACTCCTACGAGCAGTACTTC